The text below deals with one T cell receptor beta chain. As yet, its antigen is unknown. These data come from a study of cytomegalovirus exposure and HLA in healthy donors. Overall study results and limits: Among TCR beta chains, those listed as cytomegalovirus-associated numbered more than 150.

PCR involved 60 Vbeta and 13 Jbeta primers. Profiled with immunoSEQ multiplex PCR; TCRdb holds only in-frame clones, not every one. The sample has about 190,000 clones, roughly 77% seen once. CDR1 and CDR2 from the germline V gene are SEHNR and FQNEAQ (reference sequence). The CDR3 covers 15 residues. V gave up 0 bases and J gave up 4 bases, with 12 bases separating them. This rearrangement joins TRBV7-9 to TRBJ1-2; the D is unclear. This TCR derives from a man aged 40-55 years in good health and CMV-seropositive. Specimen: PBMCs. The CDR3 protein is CASSLASYQLYGYTF. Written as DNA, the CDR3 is TGTGCCAGCAGCTTAGCGTCATATCAACTCTATGGCTACACCTTC.